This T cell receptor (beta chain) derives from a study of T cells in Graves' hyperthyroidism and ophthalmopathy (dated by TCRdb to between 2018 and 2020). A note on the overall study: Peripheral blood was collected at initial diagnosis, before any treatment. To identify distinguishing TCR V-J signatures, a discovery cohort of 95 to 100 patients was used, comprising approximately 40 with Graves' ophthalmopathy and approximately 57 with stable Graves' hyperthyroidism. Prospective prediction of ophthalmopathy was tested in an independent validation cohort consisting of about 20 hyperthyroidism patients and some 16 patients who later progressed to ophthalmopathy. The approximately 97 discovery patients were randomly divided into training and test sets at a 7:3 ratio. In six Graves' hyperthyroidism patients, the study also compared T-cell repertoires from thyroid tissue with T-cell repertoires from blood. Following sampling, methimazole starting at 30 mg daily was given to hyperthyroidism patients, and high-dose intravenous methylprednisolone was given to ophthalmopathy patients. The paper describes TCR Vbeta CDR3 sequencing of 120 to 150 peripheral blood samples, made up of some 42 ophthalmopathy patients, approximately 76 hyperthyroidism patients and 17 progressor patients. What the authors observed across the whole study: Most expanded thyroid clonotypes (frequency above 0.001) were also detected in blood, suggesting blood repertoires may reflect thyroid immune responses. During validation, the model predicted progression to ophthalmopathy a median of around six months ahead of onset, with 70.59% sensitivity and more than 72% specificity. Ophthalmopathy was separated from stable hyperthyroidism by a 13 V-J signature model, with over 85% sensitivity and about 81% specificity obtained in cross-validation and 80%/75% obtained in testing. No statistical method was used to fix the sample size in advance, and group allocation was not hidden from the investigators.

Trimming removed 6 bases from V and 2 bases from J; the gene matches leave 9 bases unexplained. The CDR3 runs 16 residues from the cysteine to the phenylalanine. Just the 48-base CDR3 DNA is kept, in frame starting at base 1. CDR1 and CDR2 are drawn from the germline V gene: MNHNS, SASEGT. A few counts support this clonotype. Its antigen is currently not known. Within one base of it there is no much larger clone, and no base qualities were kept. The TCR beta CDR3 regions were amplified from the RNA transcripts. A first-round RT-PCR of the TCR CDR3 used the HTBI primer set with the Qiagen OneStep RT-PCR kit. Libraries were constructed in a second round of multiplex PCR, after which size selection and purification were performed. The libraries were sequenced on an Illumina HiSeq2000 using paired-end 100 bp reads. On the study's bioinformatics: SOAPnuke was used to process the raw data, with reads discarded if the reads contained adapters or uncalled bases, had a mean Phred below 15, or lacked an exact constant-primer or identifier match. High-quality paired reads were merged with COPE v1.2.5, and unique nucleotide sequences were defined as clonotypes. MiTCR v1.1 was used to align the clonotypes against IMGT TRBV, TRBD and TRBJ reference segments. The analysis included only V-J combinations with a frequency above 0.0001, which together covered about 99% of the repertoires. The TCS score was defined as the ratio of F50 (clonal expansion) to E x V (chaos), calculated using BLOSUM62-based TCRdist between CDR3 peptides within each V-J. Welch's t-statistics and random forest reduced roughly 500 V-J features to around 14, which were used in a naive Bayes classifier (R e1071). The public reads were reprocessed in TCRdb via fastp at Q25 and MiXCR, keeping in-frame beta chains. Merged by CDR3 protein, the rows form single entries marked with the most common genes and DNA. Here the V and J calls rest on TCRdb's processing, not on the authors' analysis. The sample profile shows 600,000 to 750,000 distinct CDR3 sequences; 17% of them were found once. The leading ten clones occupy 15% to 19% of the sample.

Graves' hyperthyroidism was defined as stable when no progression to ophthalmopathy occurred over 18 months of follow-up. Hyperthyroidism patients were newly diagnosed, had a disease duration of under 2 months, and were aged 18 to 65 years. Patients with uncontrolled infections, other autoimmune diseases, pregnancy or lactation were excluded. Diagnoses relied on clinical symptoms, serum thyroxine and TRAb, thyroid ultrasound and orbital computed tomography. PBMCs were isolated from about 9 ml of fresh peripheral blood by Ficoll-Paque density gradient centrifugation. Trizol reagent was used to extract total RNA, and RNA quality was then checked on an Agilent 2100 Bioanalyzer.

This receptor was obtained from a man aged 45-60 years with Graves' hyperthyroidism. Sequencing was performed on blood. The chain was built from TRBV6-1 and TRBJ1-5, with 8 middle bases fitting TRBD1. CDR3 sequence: CASSPDRGSGNQPQHF. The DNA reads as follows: TGTGCCAGCAGCCCTGACAGGGGCTCAGGCAATCAGCCCCAGCATTTT.